This T cell receptor beta chain was found in a study of cytotoxic CD8 clonotypes in ibrutinib-treated CLL. Across the whole study: Response samples were drawn at a median of around 11 months of treatment, range 6 to 36. Study results and caveats: On treatment, the uncommon public clonotypes contracted or remained stable. Clonality was higher at ibrutinib response and returned toward baseline at progression. Different sampling times were used for sustained-remission and progressing patients.

The repertoire was sequenced with immunoSEQ multiplex PCR; TCRdb's copy has only in-frame clones and lacks some. The sample consists of 130,000 to 150,000 clones, about 80% of them appearing once. CDR1 is MNHEY and CDR2 is SMNVEV in the germline V gene (reference sequence). Trimming cost V 5 bases and J 6 bases, with 19 bases left between them. This CDR3 is 16 amino acids long. A note on this clone: Its antigen is undetermined.

The sequence derives from a human donor with chronic lymphocytic leukemia. The chain couples TRBV27 to TRBJ2-2, with a tentative D call TRBD2 (7 bases). Sequenced here: PBMCs, sampled after 12 months of ibrutinib treatment. DNA of the CDR3: TGTGCCAGCAGTCCCACTGAGGCGGGGGCGGCCGGGGAGCTGTTTTTT. As protein: CASSPTEAGAAGELFF.